This T cell receptor (beta chain) was documented in a study of PD-L1 blockade in urothelial cancer. Overall study: Patients went on atezolizumab in about 2014, receiving 1,200 mg intravenously every 3 weeks. About nine tenths of the roughly 30 patients were men whose urothelial cancer was bladder-origin. Typically, measured as a median, blood samples had 141,255 T cells.

The germline V gene has CDR1 SGHTA and CDR2 FQGNSA. J was trimmed by 2 bases and V by 2 bases; bases with no gene match: 3. This CDR3 region has 15 residues. Per patient, between 1 and 8 samples were collected at pretreatment and on-treatment time points. Method: immunoSEQ multiplex PCR; TCRdb's copy keeps in-frame clones and lacks some. Of around 100,000 clones in the sample, approximately 86% were seen once. Material: PBMCs, obtained around atezolizumab (anti-PD-L1) treatment. V and J are TRBV7-2 and TRBJ2-3, with TRBD2 identical over 8 bases. The receptor was derived from a man aged 50-60 years with urothelial cancer. CDR3 bases: TGTGCCAGCAGCTTAACTAGCGGAACCACAGATACGCAGTATTTT. Protein: CASSLTSGTTDTQYF.